This T cell receptor beta chain was retrieved from a study of shared clonotypes between healthy human individuals (TCRdb year 2020). Notes on the research overall: Three men and a couple of women, aged 18 to 49 years, made up the cohort. Libraries were prepared and TCR repertoires were sequenced by different laboratories using diverse techniques, in order to increase sequencing depth and limit assay-specific biases. Per donor, leukapheresis produced somewhere between about 0.9 and 9.5 billion PBMCs. The study deeply sequenced blood TCR repertoires of five healthy adults to estimate repertoire size and the extent of clonotype sharing between individuals.

With regard to this clone: Its antigen target is currently unknown. No quality values exist for individual bases; no much larger clone is one base distant.

Donors were healthy HIV-negative adults with no recently reported acute infections or vaccinations. Only Caucasian adults living in Nashville, Tennessee, USA were represented among the donors. In the unsorted samples, around 81 million PBMCs were counted, and genomic DNA was extracted using the QIAamp DNA Blood Mini kit. Blood was collected by leukapheresis, and PBMCs were isolated by Ficoll-Histopaque density gradient centrifugation and then cryopreserved in liquid nitrogen vapor phase. Using the deep immunoSEQ assay, TCR CDR3 regions were amplified from genomic DNA by multiplex PCR. Genomic DNA extracted from each cell subset was distributed evenly over all wells of several immunoSEQ 96-well plates, and each plate served as one replicate. For unsorted PBMC, 250 to 300 ng of genomic DNA, equivalent to about 30,000 T cell genomes, went into each replicate PCR. Ten immunoSEQ deep assay plates were used to sequence unsorted PBMC genomic DNA. The purified libraries were quantified using a Qubit 3.0 fluorometer, sized with a Bioanalyzer 2100, and then quantified again using the KAPA Library Quantification kit. A separate single-read 150-cycle Illumina NextSeq 550 flow cell was used to sequence each immunoSEQ 96-well plate. In the paper's pipeline: The immunoSEQ output contained only junctional sequences without quality scores, so filtering could not match that applied to full-length reads. Sequences were annotated with PyIR, a Python wrapper for IgBLAST v1.9, using IMGT germline references to assign V/J genes and CDR3. Any read was removed if the V/J assignment was weak (E-value above 1e-6), the CDR3 was missing, or the read contained stop codons, out-of-frame junctions, or ambiguous translated residues. A V3J clonotype was defined by an identical inferred V gene, J gene, and CDR3 amino acid sequence. Percentage overlap between repertoires was computed as shared unique clonotypes divided by the size of the smaller repertoire. Repertoire richness was assessed with RTK rarefaction, the Chao1 estimator, and Recon v2.1 estimates of unobserved clonotypes. In TCRdb, the immuneACCESS table is reduced to in-frame sequences with V and J assigned. These tables do not hold every clone; where another copy was compared, an unresolved V gene accounts for under half, and the others remain unexplained. V, J and clone size were drawn from that table, and D and trimming were deduced from the DNA. Across this sample there are about 470,000 clones, with around 79% seen only once. The ten largest make up over 10% of the sample.

Results and caveats for the whole study, not just this receptor: Because the study included only a small number of donors, the genetic and exposure-history diversity represented was limited. Pairwise subsampling led to the expectation that sequencing depth would affect the degree of clonotype sharing among donors. Sampling was restricted to blood, and TCR repertoires in tissue are likely to differ from TCR repertoires in blood.

The V and J ends are trimmed by 1 base and 0 bases, leaving 13 bases between them. CDR1 is given as LGHNA and CDR2 as YSLEER, both from the germline V gene. The CDR3 runs 18 residues from the cysteine to the phenylalanine. CDR3 DNA only is kept here, 54 bases in frame from base 1. Sequencing input: PBMCs. The clonotype was recovered from a woman in her forties in good health. Some clones in this sample may be carry-over from other donors' samples. This sequence uses TRBV4-3 and TRBJ2-6, with the D segment possibly TRBD1 or TRBD2, each aligning over 6 bases. For the CDR3, the sequence is CASSQVKGGFSGANVLTF. The nucleotide sequence is TGCGCCAGCAGCCAAGTTAAGGGGGGATTCTCTGGGGCCAACGTCCTGACTTTC.